The 27 T cell receptor beta chains reported below all come from one sample, sequenced in a study of T cell responses to AZD1222 COVID-19 vaccine. The table came from immunoSEQ multiplex PCR; TCRdb's copy has only in-frame clones and leaves some out. The sample holds fewer than 150,000 clones; 88% are singletons and the top ten take approximately 8%. The source was peripheral blood, collected on day 0 of AZD1222 vaccination. Every receptor here comes from an adult in good health.

The chain employs TRBV5-1 and TRBJ2-7; 8 bases agree with TRBD2. The V gene's germline CDR1 is SGHRS and CDR2 YFSETQ. The CDR3 has 14 amino acids. Trimming removed 7 bases from V and 5 bases from J; junction bases left unmatched: 11. CDR3 loop: CASRESSGRNEQYF. DNA for the CDR3: TGCGCCAGCCGAGAATCTAGCGGGCGTAACGAGCAGTACTTC.

The chain joins TRBV6-5 to TRBJ1-4; D uncertain. This CDR3 is built from 15 residues. Germline V gene lookup returns CDR1 MNHEY and CDR2 SVGAGI. The V end was cut by 6 bases, the J end by 8 bases, with 19 bases between. The CDR3 region is CASSLSGELGEKLFF. The CDR3 DNA reads TGTGCCAGCAGCCTGTCAGGAGAGTTGGGGGAAAAACTGTTTTTT.

This clone was recorded once. V and J are TRBV7-3 and TRBJ2-1, with 9 bases aligning to TRBD2. The germline V gene has CDR1 SGHTA and CDR2 FQGTGA. There are 16 residues in the CDR3. V shed 4 bases, J shed 6 bases, and the junction held 10 bases outside the gene matches. CDR3 sequence (DNA): TGTGCCAGCAGCTCCATCGCGGGGGGGCCGGGCAATGAGCAGTTCTTC. Its protein product is CASSSIAGGPGNEQFF.

V usage is TRBV9 and J usage is TRBJ1-5; 7 nucleotides agree with TRBD1. The CDR3 runs 16 residues. Trimming took 6 bases from V and 0 from J; bases not matched to a gene: 9. Per germline, CDR1 SGDLS and CDR2 YYNGEE. The CDR3 DNA reads TGTGCCAGCATCGGGAGGGGGCGGCATAGCAATCAGCCCCAGCATTTT. Its translation is CASIGRGRHSNQPQHF. Filled out from reference TRBV9 and TRBJ1-5, the complete variable domain reads DSGVTQTPKHLITATGQRVTLRCSPRSGDLSVYWYQQSLDQGLQFLIQYYNGEERAKGNILERFSAQQFPDLHSELNLSSLELGDSALYFCASIGRGRHSNQPQHFGDGTRLSIL.

The V gene is TRBV7-9, the J gene TRBJ2-7; unclear D gene. Per germline, CDR1 SEHNR and CDR2 FQNEAQ (reference sequence). V was pared by 5 bases and J by 9 bases, with 17 bases between. The CDR3 runs 13 residues. The CDR3 region has the DNA TGTGCCAGCAGCCGCGACATATCTTCCGTGCAGTACTTC. As protein: CASSRDISSVQYF.

V gene TRBV7-2 combines with J gene TRBJ2-3; 7 bases fit TRBD1. J was trimmed by 7 bases and V by 1 base; bases with no gene match: 8. The CDR3 is 15 amino acids. CDR1 SGHTA and CDR2 FQGNSA come from the germline V gene. CDR3 sequence reads: CASSLEAGRGNTQYF. CDR3 DNA: TGTGCCAGCAGCTTAGAGGCCGGCAGGGGGAATACGCAGTATTTT.

The chain joins TRBV5-1 to TRBJ1-5; 7 bases agree with TRBD1. The CDR3 extends over 14 amino acids. J lost 1 base, V lost 4 bases, and 2 bases had no gene match. The germline gives CDR1 SGHRS, CDR2 YFSETQ. Here the CDR3 reads CASSPTGSNQPQHF. In DNA, the CDR3 is TGCGCCAGCAGCCCGACAGGGAGCAATCAGCCCCAGCATTTT. Combining the CDR3 with reference TRBV5-1 and TRBJ1-5 gives the whole variable domain KAGVTQTPRYLIKTRGQQVTLSCSPISGHRSVSWYQQTPGQGLQFLFEYFSETQRNKGNFPGRFSGRQFSNSRSEMNVSTLELGDSALYLCASSPTGSNQPQHFGDGTRLSIL.

The chain couples TRBV7-2 to TRBJ2-7, with TRBD1 matching 8 bases. CDR1 is SGHTA and CDR2 is FQGNSA in the germline V gene. The CDR3 is 14 amino acids. The ends lost 8 bases at V and 0 bases at J; junction bases unmatched: 6. The CDR3 here is CASGQGGSSYEQYF. As DNA, the CDR3 is TGTGCCAGCGGACAGGGTGGGAGCTCCTACGAGCAGTACTTC.

This rearrangement joins TRBV10-2 to TRBJ2-3; TRBD2 aligns across 13 bases. The CDR3 has 18 residues. The V and J ends lost 5 bases and 4 bases, in that order; junction bases with no gene match: 12. In germline, CDR1 is WSHSY, CDR2 SAAADI. DNA of the CDR3: TGCGCCAGCAGTCCGACTAGCGGGGGGCCCGTCGTCGCAGATACGCAGTATTTT. Amino acid sequence: CASSPTSGGPVVADTQYF.

The sample holds one count of this clone. V is TRBV30 and J is TRBJ2-1; TRBD1 matches 8 bases. This CDR3 contains 13 residues. Germline V gene sequence: CDR1 GTSNPN, CDR2 SVGIG (reference sequence). Unmatched junction bases numbered 10, after V lost 5 bases and J lost 10 bases. The CDR3 nucleotides are TGTGCCTGGGAGAGGGGGACAGGCGGAGAGCAGTTCTTC. Translated, it gives CAWERGTGGEQFF.

V gene TRBV6-1 combines with J gene TRBJ2-7; unclear D gene. This CDR3 is 13 amino acids long. Germline V CDR1 and CDR2: MNHNS, SASEGT. V gave up 1 base and J gave up 6 bases, with 10 bases separating them. This CDR3 is CASSEGASLEQYF. CDR3 coding DNA: TGTGCCAGCAGTGAAGGTGCCTCCCTCGAGCAGTACTTC.

The CDR3 spells CASSQVVRAGGSDTQYF. The CDR3 nucleotides read TGCGCCAGCAGCCAAGTGGTGAGAGCGGGGGGTTCAGATACGCAGTATTTT. The rearrangement joins TRBV4-1 to TRBJ2-3; 9 nucleotides agree with TRBD2. This CDR3 is built from 17 residues. The germline V gene has CDR1 MGHRA and CDR2 YSYEKL. J lost 4 bases, V lost 1 base, and 9 bases had no gene match.

The chain has TRBV7-2 and TRBJ1-1; D is unclear. This CDR3 contains 14 residues. Germline V gene data show CDR1 as SGHTA and CDR2 as FQGNSA. V was cut by 4 bases and J by 3 bases, with 12 bases left in between. DNA for the CDR3: TGTGCCAGCAGCTATAATACGGATTACACTGAAGCTTTCTTT. It codes for CASSYNTDYTEAFF.

The CDR3 region has the DNA TGTGCCAGCAGCAAGGGCCTCCCTCCCGAGCAGTACTTC. This translates into CASSKGLPPEQYF. The rearrangement uses TRBV25-1 and TRBJ2-7; D uncertain. Trimming cost V 6 bases and J 6 bases, with 15 bases left between them. The length of the CDR3 is 13 residues. Germline CDR1 and CDR2: MGHDK and SYGVNS.

This rearrangement joins TRBV3-1 (or the pseudogene TRBV3-2) to TRBJ1-1, with D maybe TRBD1 (5 bases). Germline loops: CDR1 LGHDT, CDR2 YNNKEL (reference sequence). This CDR3 has 15 amino acids. The V end was cut by 3 bases, the J end by 1 base, with 12 bases between. The CDR3, as DNA: TGTGCCAGCAGCCATCGGGACGCCTGGAACACTGAAGCTTTCTTT. Encoded protein: CASSHRDAWNTEAFF.

The gene calls are TRBV9 and TRBJ2-6; no clear D gene. The CDR3 is 14 residues long. Deletions cut 3 bases from V and 0 bases from J, with 4 bases between. The germline V gene encodes CDR1 SGDLS and CDR2 YYNGEE. The CDR3 loop reads CASSARSGANVLTF. The CDR3 region has the DNA TGTGCCAGCAGCGCCCGCTCTGGGGCCAACGTCCTGACTTTC.

This sequence joins TRBV2 and TRBJ2-7, with D uncertain. The CDR3 is 14 residues long. V lost 1 base and J lost 0, with 7 bases in between. CDR1 is SNHLY, CDR2 FYNNEI, per germline. CDR3 DNA sequence: TGTGCCAGCAGTGAAGGGCGAAGCTCCTACGAGCAGTACTTC. Protein sequence: CASSEGRSSYEQYF.

The chain employs TRBV28 and TRBJ1-2, with 8 bases fitting TRBD1. The CDR3 contains 15 residues. J was trimmed by 2 bases and V by 5 bases; bases with no gene match: 7. The germline CDR1 and CDR2 sequences are MDHEN and SYDVKM. CDR3 protein: CASSPTDRVNYGYTF. CDR3 DNA: TGTGCCAGCAGTCCGACGGACAGGGTCAACTATGGCTACACCTTC.

This clone was seen just once. The chain recombines TRBV5-1 with TRBJ2-7; TRBD2 agrees at 8 bases. V dropped 4 bases and J dropped 0; count of bases not matched to a gene: 6. From germline, CDR1 is SGHRS and CDR2 YFSETQ. The CDR3 length is 15 residues. As DNA, the CDR3 is TGCGCCAGCAGCCAGAGCGGGGGTATCTCCTACGAGCAGTACTTC. It translates to CASSQSGGISYEQYF.

CDR3 sequence reads: CAGDRGGGYTF. CDR3 DNA: TGTGCCGGAGACAGGGGAGGTGGCTACACCTTC. The V call is TRBV30, the J call TRBJ1-2; 8 bases line up with TRBD1. Looked up from germline, CDR1 is GTSNPN and CDR2 is SVGIG (reference sequence). The V and J ends lost 8 bases and 7 bases, in that order; junction bases with no gene match: 6. The length of the CDR3 is 11 residues.

The chain is built from TRBV7-3 and TRBJ2-7; D call uncertain. CDR1 and CDR2 from the germline V gene are SGHTA and FQGTGA. V lost 5 bases and J lost 5, with 13 bases in between. The CDR3 has 13 residues. The CDR3 loop reads CASSEANGNEQYF. The CDR3, as DNA: TGTGCCAGCAGCGAGGCGAATGGGAACGAGCAGTACTTC.

The chain links TRBV10-2 to TRBJ1-5; D remains unclear. Looked up from germline, CDR1 is WSHSY and CDR2 is SAAADI. The CDR3 sequence is 15 residues long. The V gene lost 0 bases and the J gene lost 5 bases, with 11 bases spanning the gap. In DNA form, the CDR3 reads TGCGCCAGCAGTGAGTCGGGCGGCCCGGATCAGCCCCAGCATTTT. This translates into CASSESGGPDQPQHF.

This chain links TRBV19 with TRBJ1-4; D gene ambiguous. Trimming shortened V by 5 bases and J by 7 bases, and 11 bases separated the two germline ends. The CDR3 is 13 residues long. From germline, CDR1 is LNHDA and CDR2 SQIVND (reference sequence). For the CDR3, the DNA is TGTGCCAGTAGTCACAATGCGGGTGAAAAACTGTTTTTT. Its protein is CASSHNAGEKLFF.

The chain carries TRBV11-2 and TRBJ2-7; 8 bases agree with TRBD2. The germline V gene has CDR1 SGHAT and CDR2 FQNNGV. The CDR3 sequence is 15 residues long. Germline trimming cut 1 base from V and 5 bases from J; bases unmatched to any gene: 7. The CDR3 nucleotides are TGTGCCAGCAGCTTAGGTAGTAGCGGGACCCACGAGCAGTACTTC. Amino acid sequence: CASSLGSSGTHEQYF.

This chain uses TRBV10-3 with TRBJ2-7; D perhaps matches TRBD2 (5 bases). CDR1 is ENHRY, CDR2 SYGVKD, per germline. The CDR3 has 13 amino acids. V dropped 7 bases and J dropped 1 base, with 11 bases sitting between them. DNA of the CDR3: TGTGCCATCATGGGGAGTAGTTCCTACGAGCAGTACTTC. Its protein product is CAIMGSSSYEQYF.

There are a few counts of this clone. The J gene is TRBJ1-4, the V gene TRBV2; 9 nucleotides line up with TRBD1. The CDR3 has 14 residues. V gave up 7 bases and J gave up 5 bases; unmatched junction bases: 5. Looked up from germline, CDR1 is SNHLY and CDR2 is FYNNEI. CDR3 DNA sequence: TGTGCCAGCAAATCCGGGACAGGGAATGAAAAACTGTTTTTT. Translation gives CASKSGTGNEKLFF.

The chain employs TRBV30 and TRBJ1-4; 7 nucleotides match TRBD1. The junction had 3 bases not matched to a gene; V was cut back by 1 base and J by 4 bases. The germline V gene encodes CDR1 GTSNPN and CDR2 SVGIG (reference sequence). CDR3 length equals 14 residues. CDR3 nucleotide sequence: TGTGCCTGGAGTGCCGGGACAGTTAATGAAAAACTGTTTTTT. This translates into CAWSAGTVNEKLFF. Filled out from reference TRBV30 and TRBJ1-4, the complete variable domain reads SQTIHQWPATLVQPVGSPLSLECTVEGTSNPNLYWYRQAAGRGLQLLFYSVGIGQISSEVPQNLSASRPQDRQFILSSKKLLLSDSGFYLCAWSAGTVNEKLFFGSGTQLSVL.